Below are 11 T cell receptor beta chains sequenced from a single sample in a study of cytomegalovirus exposure and HLA in healthy donors. The PCR made use of 60 Vbeta and 13 Jbeta primers. Only in-frame clones appear in the TCRdb table, and some are missing; sequencing was by immunoSEQ multiplex PCR. The sample has about 140,000 clones; just over 65% are singletons. Sequences were obtained from PBMCs. Source of these receptors: a woman aged 55 to 70 in good health and CMV-seronegative.

This clone was picked up a small number of times. The J gene is TRBJ1-2, the V gene TRBV9, with unresolved D. Germline V CDR1 and CDR2: SGDLS, YYNGEE. There are 12 residues in the CDR3. V dropped 4 bases and J dropped 6 bases, with 10 bases sitting between them. The CDR3 sequence is CASSRRRDGYTF. Here the CDR3 DNA reads TGTGCCAGCAGCCGAAGGCGGGATGGCTACACCTTC.

Of note for this clone: At one boundary the junction diverges from the germline segment, which might be a read error. The CDR3 DNA sequence: TGTTCCAGCAGCTTTAATGCAGCGGGGGGGCTAACGGATACGCAGTATTTT. Its protein product is CSSSFNAAGGLTDTQYF. The chain has TRBV7-9 and TRBJ2-3; the match to TRBD2 covers 10 bases. Looked up from germline, CDR1 is SEHNR and CDR2 is FQNEAQ (reference sequence). There are 17 residues in the CDR3.

For this clone: The same CDR3 arises from other DNA sequences in this sample as well. The CDR3 DNA sequence: TGTGCCATCAGTGAGTCTCGTTTGGGGGGAACTGAAGCTTTCTTT. It yields the protein CAISESRLGGTEAFF. J is TRBJ1-1 and V is TRBV10-3, with D perhaps TRBD1 (5 bases). The ends were cut back, 0 bases at V and 5 bases at J, with 13 bases in the middle. The CDR3 contains 15 residues. CDR1 is ENHRY and CDR2 is SYGVKD in the germline V gene.

This clone has ten or more counts. The rearrangement joins TRBV5-1 to TRBJ2-7, with 9 positions matching TRBD1. The ends lost 4 bases at V and 5 bases at J; junction bases unmatched: 13. Germline V gene lookup returns CDR1 SGHRS and CDR2 YFSETQ. There are 16 residues in the CDR3. The CDR3 nucleotides read TGCGCCAGCAGCCCAGGACTAACAGGGGGCGCGAACGAGCAGTACTTC. Protein product: CASSPGLTGGANEQYF.

The chain is built from TRBV5-4 and TRBJ2-5; TRBD2 matches at 9 bases. V dropped 4 bases and J dropped 4; count of bases not matched to a gene: 5. The germline V gene encodes CDR1 SGHNT and CDR2 YYREEE (reference sequence). There are 14 residues in the CDR3. In nucleotides, the CDR3 is TGTGCCAGCAGCGGCGGGGGGGCGGGAGAGACCCAGTACTTC. Amino acids: CASSGGGAGETQYF.

The CDR3: CASSLVGADTQYF. Written as DNA, the CDR3 is TGCGCCAGCAGCTTGGTCGGGGCAGATACGCAGTATTTT. The chain combines TRBV5-1 with TRBJ2-3, with D maybe TRBD2 (5 bases). Per germline, CDR1 SGHRS and CDR2 YFSETQ. The CDR3 length is 13 residues. Deletions cut 0 bases from V and 4 bases from J, with 6 bases between.

The CDR3, as DNA: TGTGCCAGCAGCCCAATAGCGGCTACCTACAATGAGCAGTTCTTC. It translates to CASSPIAATYNEQFF. J is TRBJ2-1 and V is TRBV7-2; D is possibly TRBD2 (6 bases). The germline V and J ends were trimmed by 5 bases and 2 bases, with 13 bases remaining between them. The CDR3 runs to 15 residues. Germline V gene lookup returns CDR1 SGHTA and CDR2 FQGNSA.

J is TRBJ2-7 and V is TRBV9, with a possible D match to TRBD1 (6 bases). The V gene lost 3 bases and the J gene lost 3 bases, with 13 bases spanning the gap. CDR3 size: 14 residues. Looked up from germline, CDR1 is SGDLS and CDR2 is YYNGEE. The CDR3 here is CASSEGTTNYEQYF. The CDR3 DNA reads TGTGCCAGCAGCGAAGGGACAACAAACTACGAGCAGTACTTC.

This clone has only a few counts. The V call is TRBV2, the J call TRBJ1-3, with 7 bases that match TRBD1. CDR3 length: 16 residues. CDR1 SNHLY and CDR2 FYNNEI come from the germline V gene. J was trimmed by 1 base and V by 4 bases; bases with no gene match: 7. CDR3: CASSGDSGRSGNTIYF. The CDR3 DNA follows: TGTGCCAGCAGTGGGGACAGTGGGAGATCTGGAAACACCATATATTTT.

The chain recombines TRBV6-4 with TRBJ2-5; 8 bases line up with TRBD1. V gave up 3 bases and J gave up 5 bases; unmatched junction bases: 17. Germline V lookup: CDR1 MRHNA, CDR2 SNTAGT. The CDR3 consists of 18 residues. The chain's CDR3 is CASSENGPRQGFGETQYF. CDR3 nucleotide sequence: TGTGCCAGCAGTGAAAACGGCCCGCGACAGGGGTTTGGGGAGACCCAGTACTTC.

There are a few counts of this clone. The chain carries TRBV7-6 and TRBJ2-7; tentative D call: TRBD1 (6 bases). Trimming took 5 bases from V and 0 from J, leaving 11 bases between them. The germline V gene encodes CDR1 SGHVS and CDR2 FNYEAQ. This CDR3 contains 14 residues. The CDR3 region has the DNA TGTGCCAGCAGCCGGCAGACAGGCTCCTACGAGCAGTACTTC. Translating it yields CASSRQTGSYEQYF. The full variable domain, with the rest looked up from reference TRBV7-6 and TRBJ2-7, is GAGVSQSPRYKVTKRGQDVALRCDPISGHVSLYWYRQALGQGPEFLTYFNYEAQQDKSGLPNDRFSAERPEGSISTLTIQRTEQRDSAMYRCASSRQTGSYEQYFGPGTRLTVT.